This TCR beta chain was recovered during a study of cytomegalovirus exposure and HLA in healthy donors. This CDR3 has 14 residues. Germline V gives CDR1 SGHAT, CDR2 FQNNGV. V lost 7 bases and J 0 bases, leaving 9 bases between the germline ends. This clone was observed once. What it binds is not known. Primers for the PCR totalled 60 Vbeta and 13 Jbeta. Assay used: immunoSEQ multiplex PCR; TCRdb lists only in-frame clones, some missing. The sample comprises under 150,000 clones, around 78% of which are singletons, and around 1.9% rests with the top ten. Study conclusions and caveats: An analysis that was carried out later associated some 17,000 TCR beta sequences with HLA alleles at 0.05 false discovery rate. The authors later found HLA-associated TCR beta chains more clonally expanded than equally common others. Most of the CMV-associated TCR beta chains (in a later analysis) appeared to be HLA-restricted.

The genes are TRBV11-2 and TRBJ2-2, with D unresolved. This clonotype was sampled from a woman in her 50s in good health and CMV-seronegative. The sequenced material came from PBMCs. The CDR3 region has the DNA TGTGCCAGCACGCGGCTCGCGAACACCGGGGAGCTGTTTTTT. It is translated as CASTRLANTGELFF.